This section outlines one T cell receptor beta chain sequence together with its context. One entry per CDR3 protein, called by TCRdb with MiXCR from the RT-PCR reads. The sample holds 550,000 to 750,000 distinct CDR3 sequences; 13% to 15% are singletons and the top ten take 3% to 4.5%. The V end lost 3 bases, the J end lost 5 bases, and 14 bases lay between the germline ends. Germline V gives CDR1 KGHSH, CDR2 LQKENI. The CDR3 length is 14 residues. The specimen sequenced was memory CD4+ T cells from blood. This receptor was taken from a female donor in good health, serving as a healthy control. J is TRBJ2-7 and V is TRBV18; maybe TRBD1 (5 bases). The DNA of the CDR3 is TGTGCCAGCTCACCGTTTCAGGGATCGGACGAGCAGTACTTC. This translates into CASSPFQGSDEQYF. The full variable domain, in which reference TRBV18 and TRBJ2-7 provide the parts outside the CDR3, is NAGVMQNPRHLVRRRGQEARLRCSPMKGHSHVYWYRQLPEEGLKFMVYLQKENIIDESGMPKERFSAEFPKEGPSILRIQQVVRGDSAAYFCASSPFQGSDEQYFGPGTRLTVT.